These 5 T cell receptor beta chains originate from one sample sequenced in a study of regulatory T cells in long-lasting Graves disease. Specified time point: newly diagnosed GD, antithyroid drugs for less than 3 months. Construction of the TCR library relied on RNA isolated from PBMCs. Researchers made TCR beta libraries by using iRepertoire HTBI primers and running Arm-PCR on CDR3 regions. TCRdb itself ran the multiplex PCR reads through MiXCR, one entry per CDR3 protein. The profile shows a few hundred thousand distinct CDR3 sequences, about 19% of them singletons. Sequencing was performed on peripheral blood mononuclear cells (PBMCs), taken at new diagnosis, from a patient treated with antithyroid drugs. The receptors come from a female donor with Graves disease.

There are many counts of this clonotype. The CDR3 region is CASSPNSSEQFF. The CDR3, as DNA: TGTGCCAGCTCACCGAATAGCTCGGAGCAGTTCTTC. The chain is built from TRBV18 and TRBJ2-1; D uncertain. Germline values: CDR1 KGHSH, CDR2 LQKENI. This CDR3 region has 12 residues. The germline V and J ends were trimmed by 3 bases and 10 bases, with 10 bases remaining between them.

This clonotype was detected ten times or more. This sequence joins TRBV27 and TRBJ2-1, with a tentative D call TRBD1 (5 bases). V lost 4 bases, J lost 0 bases, and 10 bases lay in between. The length of the CDR3 is 15 residues. Looked up from germline, CDR1 is MNHEY and CDR2 is SMNVEV (reference sequence). CDR3 loop: CASSSRGSSYNEQFF. The CDR3 nucleotides are TGTGCCAGCAGTTCTAGGGGATCCTCCTACAATGAGCAGTTCTTC.

This clonotype was seen at least ten times. In DNA, the CDR3 is TGTGCCAGCAGCGACCGGGACAGGCAAGAGACCCAGTACTTC. It is translated as CASSDRDRQETQYF. The V and J genes are TRBV13 and TRBJ2-5; 8 positions match TRBD1. Germline lookup yields CDR1 PRHDT and CDR2 FYEKMQ (reference sequence). V trimming: 5 bases; J trimming: 2 bases; junction bases outside the gene matches: 4. This CDR3 contains 14 residues.

This clonotype was detected only a few times. The J gene is TRBJ2-3, the V gene TRBV28; 11 bases match TRBD2. The CDR3 runs to 14 residues. Germline V lookup: CDR1 MDHEN, CDR2 SYDVKM. J gave up 6 bases and V 4 bases, and 3 bases lay outside the gene matches. The CDR3 protein is CASSWGTSGDTQYF. CDR3 nucleotides: TGTGCCAGCAGTTGGGGGACTAGCGGCGATACGCAGTATTTT.

This clonotype was counted at least ten times. The rearrangement joins TRBV7-9 to TRBJ2-3, with a weak D call TRBD1 (5 bases). V was clipped by 6 bases and J by 1 base, with 14 bases between them. The CDR3 sequence is 15 residues long. Germline V gives CDR1 SEHNR, CDR2 FQNEAQ (reference sequence). CDR3 sequence: CASSNRLGGTDTQYF. The CDR3 DNA reads as TGTGCCAGCAGTAACAGGTTGGGTGGCACAGATACGCAGTATTTT.